This T cell receptor (beta chain) was captured by sequencing in a study of low-dose radiotherapy and immunotherapy resistance in tumors. This sample's time point: before trial treatment. Patients qualified if they had advanced solid tumors that lacked tumor-infiltrating lymphocytes. Alpha- and beta-chain coverage of first-strand cDNA came from TRAV- and TRBV-specific primers. TCR amplification involved about 21 PCR cycles with a constant-region primer and V-primer adapter. TCRdb re-called the reads with MiXCR, one entry per CDR3 protein. The sample has 100,000 or so distinct CDR3 sequences, more than 8% seen once. This clonotype was counted many times. Sequenced here: PBMCs, sampled before treatment. This clonotype was obtained from a male donor with prostate cancer.

The CDR3 bases are TGTGCCAGCAGTTACTCGGGTGGGGTCACTGAAGCTTTCTTT. Encoded protein: CASSYSGGVTEAFF. The chain employs TRBV6-6 and TRBJ1-1, with unresolved D. Looked up from germline, CDR1 is MNHNY and CDR2 is SVGAGI (reference sequence). The V gene lost 0 bases and the J gene lost 4 bases, with 9 bases spanning the gap. This CDR3 comprises 14 residues.